Listed here are 19 T cell receptor beta chains from one sample, sequenced in a study of blood T cells in healthy people across ages. A sample-barcoded 5' primer and a J-beta primer mix were used in a second PCR of about 7 to 11 cycles. TCRdb re-derived calls from the 5' RACE reads in MiXCR, one entry per CDR3 protein. The sample records 890,000 or so distinct CDR3 sequences, less than 80% being singletons. The sample taken for sequencing was blood. The receptors were gathered from a man in his thirties or forties in good health.

The gene calls are TRBV6-2 or TRBV6-3 and TRBJ2-7, with D perhaps TRBD1 (6 bases). Trimming removed 7 bases at V and 2 bases at J, with 12 bases between. The CDR3 extends over 13 amino acids. Germline V CDR1 and CDR2: MNHEY, SVGEGT. The CDR3 coding sequence is TGTGCCAGCAAAGGTAGGGGGACCTACGAGCAGTACTTC. As protein: CASKGRGTYEQYF.

The V and J genes are TRBV20-1 and TRBJ2-1, with a possible D match to TRBD2 (5 bases). Looked up from germline, CDR1 is DFQATT and CDR2 is SNEGSKA (reference sequence). The V gene lost 0 bases and the J gene lost 0 bases, with 9 bases spanning the gap. The CDR3 extends over 15 amino acids. The CDR3 region is CSARDFGISYNEQFF. CDR3 bases: TGCAGTGCTAGAGATTTCGGGATCTCCTACAATGAGCAGTTCTTC.

This clonotype turned up a few times. The rearrangement uses TRBV7-3 and TRBJ2-6; D might be TRBD1 or TRBD2, each matching 5 bases. The V gene's germline CDR1 is SGHTA and CDR2 FQGTGA. The CDR3 is made up of 17 amino acids. V was cut by 1 base and J by 0 bases, with 10 bases left in between. The CDR3 DNA sequence: TGTGCCAGCAGCTTAAGAGGGGCCAGCTCTGGGGCCAACGTCCTGACTTTC. Protein sequence: CASSLRGASSGANVLTF. The entire variable domain, with the rest obtained from reference TRBV7-3 and TRBJ2-6, is as follows: GAGVSQTPSNKVTEKGKYVELRCDPISGHTALYWYRQSLGQGPEFLIYFQGTGAADDSGLPNDRFFAVRPEGSVSTLKIQRTERGDSAVYLCASSLRGASSGANVLTFGAGSRLTVL.

The J gene is TRBJ2-7, the V gene TRBV28, with 8 bases aligning to TRBD1. This CDR3 region has 14 residues. Germline CDR1 and CDR2: MDHEN and SYDVKM. V shed 7 bases, J shed 0 bases, and the junction held 5 bases outside the gene matches. CDR3 residues: CASTYGTGSYEQYF. CDR3 DNA: TGTGCCAGCACCTATGGGACAGGCTCCTACGAGCAGTACTTC.

This clonotype was seen more than once but under ten times. This rearrangement joins TRBV20-1 to TRBJ2-4, with 7 bases that match TRBD1. The length of the CDR3 is 19 residues. The germline V gene has CDR1 DFQATT and CDR2 SNEGSKA (reference sequence). J lost 6 bases, V lost 1 base, and 21 bases had no gene match. Written as DNA, the CDR3 is TGCAGTGCTAGAGCAATAATCCGGGACAGAGATACGGGTAGAAACATTCAGTACTTC. As protein: CSARAIIRDRDTGRNIQYF.

The rearrangement links TRBV5-1 to TRBJ2-3; 7 nucleotides align to TRBD2. The CDR3 has 14 residues. The germline V gene has CDR1 SGHRS and CDR2 YFSETQ. The V segment lost 7 bases and the J segment 3 bases; nucleotides outside the gene matches: 8. The CDR3 region is CASGRGSDTDTQYF. The CDR3 DNA sequence: TGCGCCAGCGGGCGGGGGAGTGATACAGATACGCAGTATTTT.

The chain uses TRBV27 and TRBJ1-2, with 10 bases lining up with TRBD1. The ends lost 0 bases at V and 8 bases at J; junction bases unmatched: 9. CDR1 is MNHEY, CDR2 SMNVEV, per germline (reference sequence). This CDR3 comprises 16 residues. The CDR3 DNA reads TGTGCCAGCAGTTTATCGAGGACAGGGGGTATTGACGGCTACACCTTC. Residues: CASSLSRTGGIDGYTF.

Comment on this clonotype: A read error may explain this, as a much larger clone is one base away. J is TRBJ1-2 and V is TRBV7-2; weak D call: TRBD1 (5 bases). The germline V and J ends were trimmed by 5 bases and 4 bases, with 17 bases remaining between them. CDR3 length: 15 residues. The V gene's germline CDR1 is SGHTA and CDR2 FQGNSA. CDR3 coding DNA: TGTGCCAGCAGCGTAGGAGGGGAGGGCCTCTATGGCTACACCTTC. This gives the protein CASSVGGEGLYGYTF.

Here the CDR3 DNA reads TGCAGTGCTCCCCGGATCCCGGGACCCTCCACCGGGGAGCTGTTTTTT. This gives the protein CSAPRIPGPSTGELFF. The rearrangement joins TRBV20-1 to TRBJ2-2, with D tentatively TRBD1 or TRBD2 (5 bases each). This CDR3 is built from 16 residues. V was clipped by 5 bases and J by 4 bases, with 20 bases between them. Germline CDR1 is DFQATT and CDR2 is SNEGSKA (reference sequence).

In its sample, this clonotype was seen a few times. The V gene is TRBV29-1, the J gene TRBJ2-7; 7 nucleotides line up with TRBD2. CDR1 SQVTM and CDR2 ANQGSEA come from the germline V gene. The length of the CDR3 is 13 residues. J gave up 0 bases and V 3 bases, and 2 bases lay outside the gene matches. CDR3 bases: TGCAGCGTTGAGGCGGGGGACTCCTACGAGCAGTACTTC. Its translation: CSVEAGDSYEQYF.

V usage is TRBV3-1 and J usage is TRBJ1-6, with D possibly being TRBD1 (6 bases). The CDR3 has 17 amino acids. Germline V gene lookup returns CDR1 LGHDT and CDR2 YNNKEL (reference sequence). The V end lost 2 bases, the J end lost 6 bases, and 17 bases lay between the germline ends. CDR3 region: CASSQLPPRGVNSPLHF. DNA of the CDR3: TGTGCCAGCAGCCAACTGCCACCAAGGGGGGTTAATTCACCCCTCCACTTT.

This chain links TRBV4-3 with TRBJ2-7, with a possible D match to TRBD1 (7 bases). V lost 0 bases to trimming and J lost 3 bases, with 21 bases between them. CDR1 and CDR2 from the germline V gene are LGHNA and YSLEER. The CDR3 covers 18 residues. This CDR3 is CASSQDWSPGGPGYEQYF. The CDR3, as DNA: TGCGCCAGCAGCCAAGATTGGTCCCCAGGGGGGCCGGGCTACGAGCAGTACTTC.

V is TRBV10-3 and J is TRBJ2-7; D is possibly TRBD1 (5 bases). The V gene's germline CDR1 is ENHRY and CDR2 SYGVKD. Trimming removed 8 bases from V and 6 bases from J, with 11 bases in between. This CDR3 is 11 amino acids long. DNA for the CDR3: TGTGCCATCGGGGCCGATAGCGAGCAGTACTTC. Protein sequence: CAIGADSEQYF.

CDR3 bases: TGTGCCAGCAGTTTTAGGGTAGACCGGGACGAGCAGTACTTC. This sequence encodes CASSFRVDRDEQYF. The genes are TRBV27 and TRBJ2-7; D remains ambiguous. The germline V gene has CDR1 MNHEY and CDR2 SMNVEV (reference sequence). V shed 3 bases and J shed 5 bases, with 14 bases lying between them. CDR3 length equals 14 residues.

This clonotype was recorded only once. The chain is built from TRBV3-1 and TRBJ2-4; D remains unclear. The CDR3 is 12 amino acids. Trimming cost V 1 base and J 13 bases, with 11 bases left between them. Germline assignment: CDR1 LGHDT and CDR2 YNNKEL (reference sequence). The CDR3, as DNA: TGTGCCAGCAGCCAAGTCTCGATGGAGCAGTACTTC. Translation: CASSQVSMEQYF.

In its sample, this clonotype was seen once. The chain links TRBV29-1 to TRBJ2-7, with TRBD2 identical over 9 bases. The CDR3 has 15 residues. J was trimmed by 4 bases and V by 3 bases; bases with no gene match: 10. The germline gives CDR1 SQVTM, CDR2 ANQGSEA. In nucleotides, the CDR3 is TGCAGCGTTGATAACGGAGCGGGGGGAAAATACGAGCAGTACTTC. This codes for CSVDNGAGGKYEQYF.

This clonotype was seen only once. The rearrangement joins TRBV5-6 to TRBJ1-2; 9 nucleotides line up with TRBD1. CDR3 length: 15 residues. From germline, CDR1 is SGHDT and CDR2 YYEEEE. V dropped 6 bases and J dropped 2; count of bases not matched to a gene: 8. This CDR3 reads CASILTGGGNYGYTF. In DNA form, the CDR3 reads TGTGCCAGCATCTTAACAGGGGGCGGCAACTATGGCTACACCTTC. Full variable domain (outside the CDR3, taken from reference TRBV5-6 and TRBJ1-2): DAGVTQSPTHLIKTRGQQVTLRCSPKSGHDTVSWYQQALGQGPQFIFQYYEEEERQRGNFPDRFSGHQFPNYSSELNVNALLLGDSALYLCASILTGGGNYGYTFGSGTRLTVV.

This rearrangement joins TRBV10-3 to TRBJ2-3; 12 nucleotides agree with TRBD2. The CDR3 is 13 residues long. Germline CDR1 reads ENHRY; CDR2 reads SYGVKD. With V trimmed by 10 bases and J by 6 bases, 5 bases remained unmatched. The CDR3 DNA reads as TGTGCCACCGGGGGACTAGCGGGTGATACGCAGTATTTT. The encoded protein is CATGGLAGDTQYF.

This sequence joins TRBV3-1 and TRBJ2-7; the D call may be TRBD1 or TRBD2 (5 bases each). Trimming removed 1 base from V and 5 bases from J, with 21 bases in between. The CDR3 has 17 residues. CDR1 and CDR2 (germline): LGHDT, YNNKEL (reference sequence). In DNA, the CDR3 is TGTGCCAGCAGCCAAGCACCAAGGTGGGGGTTTTTGAACGAGCAGTACTTC. Translating gives CASSQAPRWGFLNEQYF.